This TCR beta chain comes out of a study of cytomegalovirus exposure and HLA in healthy donors (TCRdb year 2017). The study in broad terms: An earlier analysis of roughly 630 of the donors reported approximately 290 Gb of sequence data and 117 million unique TCR beta sequences from roughly 180 million T cells. Roughly 5 DR-DQ haplotypes were handled as single units for association and clustering, since linkage in the cohort was strong. Every repertoire in the discovery cohort had been generated on one and the same sequencing platform. Among about 370 genotyped donors of the cohort, an average of approximately 240,000 unique TCR beta nucleotide sequences was sequenced per donor, of which 15% to 20% were non-productive. Among the roughly 400 genotyped donors, approximately 81% belonged to the genetic ancestry cluster associated with self-reported Caucasian donors. An earlier analysis of approximately 640 of the donors applied high-throughput TCR beta sequencing to assess whether each TCR beta V gene segment acted as functional or pseudogenic. The study combined high-throughput TCR immunosequencing, statistical association of individual TCRs with disease status, and machine learning to predict cytomegalovirus infection status. A later analysis re-analyzed previously published TCR beta repertoires from 600 to 850 donors and added high-resolution HLA genotyping to study TCR occurrence patterns. The aim of the study was to test whether cataloging public T cell receptors could identify signatures of past pathogen exposure. A separate validation cohort of approximately 130 different subjects was used in addition to the approximately 640-subject first cohort. Both class I and class II loci were covered by HLA typing, at four-digit resolution. Alongside the repertoire data, information on donor age, sex, ethnicity and CMV serostatus was compiled. A later genetic analysis used genome-wide SNP genotypes for about 55% of the 666 donors, treating that subset as a discovery cohort. Approximately 300 gigabases of sequencing data and around 80 million unique TCR sequences made up an early release that covered around 640 HLA-typed donors. Rather than using new phenotypic data, the later analysis identified candidate immune exposures from TCR beta sequences and from how often those sequences occurred across donors. Typing coverage varied by locus: roughly 629-630 donors for A, B, C, DRB1 and DQB1; roughly 560 for DQA1; some 610 for DPA1; approximately 490 for DPB1. The T cell repertoires of roughly 660 subjects were profiled by immunosequencing and related to cytomegalovirus serostatus. Study-wide findings and limitations: Most TCR sequences were seen in very few donors, while some public TCRs were found in many individuals. Some IMGT-functional V segments, including TRBV6-2 and TRBV6-3, could not be told apart with the 87-base-pair reads, so those segments were excluded. Presence/absence analyses assumed roughly uniform sequencing depth across donors, an assumption that may not hold. Compared with equally common non-associated chains, HLA-associated TCR beta chains in a later analysis were more clonally expanded and had lower generation probabilities. A few of the identified cytomegalovirus-associated TCR beta chains were confirmed in vitro to be specific for cytomegalovirus antigens. A total of 150 or so TCR beta chains were listed by the study as associated with cytomegalovirus. According to a later analysis, TCR association rates differed among HLA loci, with DRB1 alleles showing the most associated TCRs and HLA-C alleles showing the fewest. Linkage disequilibrium might explain the correlated functional status among segregating V segments, but an unknown experimental factor could not be ruled out. A later analysis found that most CMV-associated TCR beta chains appeared HLA-restricted, with HLA associations seemingly driven largely by CMV exposure. According to a later analysis, parvovirus B19, influenza, CMV and Epstein-Barr virus appeared linked to several top co-occurrence clusters. A cluster of highly shared sequence variants was judged likely to represent a technical artifact of the sequencing pipeline. In a later genetic analysis, fewer N-insertions in productive TCRs were reported among donors in an Asian-associated ancestry cluster than the 666-donor mean. Specific HLA alleles were associated with more than 15,000 TCR beta sequences at a false discovery rate of 0.05 in a later analysis. Immune exposure information for the cohort was limited to CMV serostatus. When HLA alleles, especially DR and DQ, strongly co-occurred, attributing TCR associations to individual alleles was difficult. A further reported finding was that TCR beta sequences accurately predicted the HLA-A and HLA-B alleles for most subjects in the first cohort. The authors suggested that the approach could potentially be extended to other disease states and immunological phenotypes. An association between a missense DCLRE1C variant and V-gene and J-gene trimming of TCR beta chains was found in a later genetic analysis and replicated in an independent cohort. The cohort was sequenced for TCR beta chains only, and without alpha or paired-chain data the features that could be detected were limited. Broadly in line with IMGT annotations, most TCR beta V segments showed up in productive rearrangements about 87% or about 30% of the time in an earlier analysis of around 600 of the donors. Because counts were too low, more than 15 rarely observed V segments, including chromosome 9 orphons, were excluded from the earlier analysis of about 500 of the donors. Because some donors lacked HLA typing at each locus, the association tests relied only on the typed subset. The classifier was reported to diagnose cytomegalovirus status with high specificity and sensitivity in both the original and validation cohorts.

Preparation of the library involved the immunoSEQ multiplex PCR assay. For the multiplex PCR, a mixture combining 60 forward primers for TCR Vbeta segments and 13 reverse primers for TCR Jbeta segments was used. The CDR3 region of rearranged TCR beta genes was amplified from genomic DNA with a multiplex PCR assay. On the Illumina HiSeq System, the amplified TCR beta libraries were sequenced as 87-base-pair reads. For the original study's pipeline: A later analysis tallied 70 million to 100 million unique TCR beta chains across the roughly 610 repertoires, and some 12 million of those chains were shared by two or more donors. Raw reads were error-corrected and collapsed into unique sequences with a nearest-neighbor algorithm that merged closely related sequences to remove PCR and sequencing errors. CDR3 sequences were aligned to IMGT reference sequences to assign V, D and J gene segments. For a sequence to be retained, a match of at least six nucleotides was required to both a V gene segment and a J gene segment. Rearrangements were classified as productive when the CDR3 lacked stop codons and remained in frame with V and J, and all other rearrangements were classified as non-productive. Following IMGT convention, CDR3 was defined as the stretch from the second conserved V-encoded cysteine to the conserved J-encoded phenylalanine. In an earlier analysis of approximately 500 of the donors, sequences lacking an unambiguous match to a single V gene segment were excluded. An earlier analysis of roughly 590 of the donors called V segments functional above 56.7% productive rearrangements and segregating when the between-donor standard deviation exceeded 5%. To diagnose cytomegalovirus status from the catalog of TCR beta chain sequences, a statistical classification framework was built. V and J gene assignment, in a later analysis, came from comparing TCR nucleotide sequences with IMGT/GENE-DB human TR gene sequences. A later analysis assigned CDR3 sequences and most-parsimonious VDJ recombination scenarios with the TCRdist pipeline. In a later analysis, each TCR beta chain was defined by its CDR3 amino acid sequence together with its V-gene family, and reads lacking a unique V-gene family were excluded. As a way to deal with suspected cross-contamination and a sequencing artifact, a later analysis dropped over 550 nucleotide sequences that were highly shared and had low generation probability. A later analysis calculated a clonal expansion index for each public chain from normalized within-repertoire ranks of inferred template counts. A later analysis computed generation probabilities with a VDJ recombination model fitted to out-of-frame rearrangements, and checked the results against IGoR. Hypergeometric tests were used in a later analysis to score TCR-TCR, TCR-HLA and TCR-CMV co-occurrence, with a repertoire-size bias correction applied to the TCR pairs. In a later analysis, false discovery rates were estimated by permuting HLA or CMV assignments 20 times. In a later analysis, co-occurring TCRs were grouped using DBSCAN, and TCRdist sequence similarity was added for clustering within HLA-allele-positive subsets. Co-occurrence clustering excluded repertoires with fewer than 30,000 or more than 120,000 public chains, plus five with anomalous nucleotide sharing. The table comes from immuneACCESS by way of TCRdb, which keeps in-frame sequences with V and J called. Part of the clones is missing from these tables; in studies checked, under half for an unresolved V gene and the rest for unknown reasons. Clone size and V and J calls were adopted from that table, with D and trimming inferred from the DNA. Counted in this sample were 100,000 or so clones; over 65% of them appeared once. The ten largest clones represent less than 3.5% of the sample.

A word on this clone: Its antigen is unknown. No much larger clone exists at a distance of one base, and base qualities are not known.

The cohort consisted of 666 healthy bone marrow donors. At the time of sampling, every cohort member was nominally healthy, though immune exposures that went unrecorded were likely present. The donor tested CMV seronegative, placing the donor among the 350 to 400 seronegative members of the cohort. A peripheral blood sample was collected from each donor, and TCR beta sequencing was performed on peripheral blood mononuclear cells. The Qiagen DNeasy Blood Extraction Kit was used to extract genomic DNA from the blood cell samples. Reading the germline V gene gives CDR1 SGDLS and CDR2 YYNGEE. The junction carries 10 bases between V and J, which are trimmed by 0 bases and 2 bases respectively. The CDR3 covers 15 residues, taking in both the cysteine and the phenylalanine. Only the CDR3 DNA stays, 45 bases, in frame from base 1.

Input material: PBMCs. The source of this sequence is a female donor in good health and CMV-seronegative. Recombination connected TRBV9 to TRBJ2-3, with the D gene call left open. The CDR3 has the sequence CASSVGSPTTDTQYF. The bases read TGTGCCAGCAGCGTAGGGTCTCCTACCACAGATACGCAGTATTTT.